These 31 T cell receptor beta chains were sequenced from one sample in a study of response to subunit inactivated influenza vaccine listed by TCRdb under 2018. Libraries were prepared through RT-PCR. Sequenced on an Illumina HiSeq 2500. The public reads were quality trimmed at Q25 with fastp and then assembled into clones with MiXCR by TCRdb, keeping productive beta chains. Each record represents a unique CDR3 protein, reported with the most common genes and DNA among its rows. The sample contains a few hundred thousand distinct CDR3 sequences, 12% to 15% of them found a single time. The top ten clones comprise 11% of the sample. The sequencing used PBMCs from blood, collected 11 to 12 days after vaccination. Every receptor here comes from a man in his forties or fifties who received an inactivated influenza vaccine. Donor details come from another sample of the same person, matched by shared clones.

In this sample, this clonotype turned up a few times. The CDR3 DNA reads TGTGCCAGCAGGACTACAGGGGGCAATCAGCCCCAGCATTTT. Protein product: CASRTTGGNQPQHF. The V gene is TRBV6-1, the J gene TRBJ1-5, with 7 bases fitting TRBD1. The J segment lost 2 bases and the V segment lost 6 bases, leaving 4 bases of the junction unmatched. This CDR3 region has 14 residues. CDR1 MNHNS and CDR2 SASEGT come from the germline V gene.

This clonotype was detected only a few times. This chain uses TRBV7-2 with TRBJ1-1, with TRBD1 matching 8 bases. Germline loops: CDR1 SGHTA, CDR2 FQGNSA. This CDR3 is 14 amino acids long. The trim removed 5 bases at V and 4 bases at J, leaving 6 bases unmatched. CDR3 sequence reads: CASSPRQGTTEAFF. The CDR3 region has the DNA TGTGCCAGCAGCCCACGACAGGGGACCACTGAAGCTTTCTTT.

This clonotype was found a few times. This chain links TRBV12-5 with TRBJ2-1; a weak D match, TRBD2 (11 bases). Germline V gene data show CDR1 as LGHNT and CDR2 as FRNRAP. CDR3 length: 23 amino acids. Trimming shortened V by 7 bases and J by 10 bases, and 47 bases separated the two germline ends. This CDR3 is CASARPGTGDGSGRASKEEEQFF. As DNA, the CDR3 is TGTGCTAGTGCCCGTCCCGGGACAGGGGATGGTAGCGGGAGGGCCTCGAAGGAGGAAGAGCAGTTCTTC.

The chain carries TRBV25-1 and TRBJ2-5; D is unclear. The germline gives CDR1 MGHDK, CDR2 SYGVNS. The CDR3 is made up of 15 amino acids. With 3 bases removed from V and 7 bases from J, the gap between germline ends came to 18 bases. The CDR3 protein is CASSEGSDGSRTQYF. CDR3 coding DNA: TGTGCCAGCAGTGAGGGTTCGGACGGCTCCCGGACCCAGTACTTC.

This clonotype was detected only a few times. The chain uses TRBV6-2 or TRBV6-3 and TRBJ2-1; 7 nucleotides line up with TRBD2. This CDR3 contains 11 residues. Looked up from germline, CDR1 is MNHEY and CDR2 is SVGEGT. With V trimmed by 10 bases and J by 12 bases, 9 bases remained unmatched. CDR3 coding DNA: TGTGCCACCAGGCGGGAGCTCCCGCAGTTCTTC. Amino acid sequence: CATRRELPQFF.

This clonotype was observed a few times. The J gene is TRBJ1-1, the V gene TRBV5-1; the D gene is possibly TRBD1 (5 bases). V was shortened by 4 bases and J by 6 bases, with 10 bases between the two germline ends. Germline values: CDR1 SGHRS, CDR2 YFSETQ. The CDR3 loop spans 12 amino acids. CDR3 sequence: CASSNQGSEAFF. In DNA, the CDR3 is TGCGCCAGCAGCAATCAGGGATCTGAAGCTTTCTTT.

In its sample, this clonotype was seen many times. This chain joins TRBV5-5 and TRBJ2-1, with D unclear. V lost 0 bases and J 3 bases, leaving 13 bases between the germline ends. Germline loops: CDR1 SGHKS, CDR2 YYEKEE (reference sequence). The CDR3 contains 16 residues. The CDR3 nucleotides are TGTGCCAGCAGCTTGGCTCCTGGTCCGATCTACAATGAGCAGTTCTTC. It yields the protein CASSLAPGPIYNEQFF.

V and J are TRBV7-3 and TRBJ2-4; 7 bases are a match to TRBD1. The CDR3 covers 14 residues. Germline CDR1 and CDR2: SGHTA and FQGTGA. The V segment lost 5 bases and the J segment 8 bases; nucleotides outside the gene matches: 9. The CDR3 nucleotides are TGTGCCAGCAGCCCCGGACAGGCTGTCGACATTCAGTACTTC. The encoded protein is CASSPGQAVDIQYF.

The gene calls are TRBV7-6 and TRBJ2-6; either TRBD1 or TRBD2 may fit D (5 bases each). Germline CDR1 SGHVS, CDR2 FNYEAQ. The CDR3 is 18 amino acids. Deletions cut 1 base from V and 0 bases from J, with 13 bases between. CDR3 nucleotide sequence: TGTGCCAGCAGCTTAGAGACGGGACGGGTCTCTGGGGCCAACGTCCTGACTTTC. Translating it yields CASSLETGRVSGANVLTF.

In its sample, this clonotype was seen a few times. This sequence joins TRBV6-2 or TRBV6-3 and TRBJ2-1, with D perhaps matching TRBD1 or TRBD2 (5 bases each). Germline lookup yields CDR1 MNHEY and CDR2 SVGEGT. The CDR3 contains 15 residues. V shed 4 bases and J shed 7 bases, with 17 bases lying between them. The CDR3 sequence: CASSWGHGARNEQFF. DNA for the CDR3: TGTGCCAGCAGTTGGGGCCACGGGGCTAGAAATGAGCAGTTCTTC.

The chain is built from TRBV7-9 and TRBJ1-5; D unresolved. Germline values: CDR1 SEHNR, CDR2 FQNEAQ (reference sequence). This CDR3 region has 15 residues. The V gene lost 1 base and the J gene lost 4 bases, with 11 bases spanning the gap. The chain's CDR3 is CASSLGNSGNQPQHF. In DNA, the CDR3 is TGTGCCAGCAGCTTAGGGAATTCCGGGAATCAGCCCCAGCATTTT.

The chain has TRBV15 and TRBJ1-1, with TRBD1 as a possible D gene (5 bases). The CDR3 contains 16 residues. With 0 bases removed from V and 2 bases from J, the gap between germline ends came to 13 bases. CDR1 and CDR2 (germline): LNHNV, YYDKDF (reference sequence). As DNA, the CDR3 is TGTGCCACCAGCAGAGATTTGCAGGGATCAAACACTGAAGCTTTCTTT. This translates into CATSRDLQGSNTEAFF.

This chain uses TRBV6-2 or TRBV6-3 with TRBJ2-1, with 10 positions matching TRBD2. The germline CDR1 and CDR2 sequences are MNHEY and SVGEGT. Trimming cost V 2 bases and J 15 bases; bases outside gene matches: 19. The CDR3 sequence is 17 residues long. The CDR3 bases are TGTGCCAGCAGTTACCCCGGGGCTAGCGGGAGAAGAACGAATCCGTTCTTC. It yields the protein CASSYPGASGRRTNPFF.

In this sample, this clonotype turned up a few times. This chain links TRBV20-1 with TRBJ1-5; 7 nucleotides agree with TRBD1. The CDR3 loop spans 16 amino acids. The V gene end was trimmed by 5 bases and the J gene end by 0 bases; junction bases not matched to a gene: 10. Per the germline V gene, CDR1 is DFQATT and CDR2 is SNEGSKA (reference sequence). The CDR3: CSAYETGQNSNQPQHF. In DNA form, the CDR3 reads TGCAGTGCTTATGAAACGGGACAGAATAGCAATCAGCCCCAGCATTTT.

This clonotype was seen a handful of times. The J gene is TRBJ2-1, the V gene TRBV4-2; D is uncertain. CDR1 and CDR2 (germline): LGHNA, YNFKEQ. Between the trimmed V and J ends, which lost 2 bases and 0 bases, there was a span of 5 bases. CDR3 size: 14 residues. The CDR3 region has the DNA TGTGCCAGCAGCCAATCCACCTCCTACAATGAGCAGTTCTTC. This sequence encodes CASSQSTSYNEQFF.

The chain combines TRBV18 with TRBJ2-1; 13 bases match TRBD2. The germline V gene encodes CDR1 KGHSH and CDR2 LQKENI. J was trimmed by 6 bases and V by 6 bases; bases with no gene match: 5. CDR3 length: 15 residues. CDR3 residues: CASSHRTSGSNEQFF. CDR3 in DNA: TGTGCCAGCTCTCATCGGACTAGCGGGAGCAATGAGCAGTTCTTC.

This clonotype was recorded a few times. The chain combines TRBV19 with TRBJ1-1, with 8 bases aligning to TRBD1. The junction had 4 bases not matched to a gene; V was cut back by 6 bases and J by 4 bases. The CDR3 has 13 amino acids. CDR1 and CDR2 (germline): LNHDA, SQIVND (reference sequence). CDR3 bases: TGTGCCAGTAGCCGCAGGGGGCTCACTGAAGCTTTCTTT. Amino acids: CASSRRGLTEAFF.

The sample holds a few counts of this clonotype. The V gene is TRBV12-3 or TRBV12-4, the J gene TRBJ2-7; unclear D gene. The CDR3 covers 12 residues. Between the trimmed V and J ends, which lost 6 bases and 9 bases, there was a span of 15 bases. The CDR3 is CASRLGLDGQYF. The CDR3 nucleotides are TGTGCCAGCAGGCTAGGGCTCGATGGGCAGTACTTC.

V and J are TRBV6-5 and TRBJ2-7, with 7 bases aligning to TRBD1. This CDR3 has 15 amino acids. In germline, CDR1 is MNHEY, CDR2 SVGAGI. After removal of 0 bases from V and 2 bases from J, the junction contained 4 bases not matched to a gene. The CDR3 reads CASSYSPGGTYEQYF. The CDR3 DNA reads as TGTGCCAGCAGTTACTCGCCAGGGGGAACCTACGAGCAGTACTTC.

A few counts support this clonotype. This rearrangement joins TRBV6-5 to TRBJ1-1; 8 bases line up with TRBD1. This CDR3 comprises 16 residues. The V and J ends lost 2 bases and 1 base, in that order; junction bases with no gene match: 6. Germline V gene sequence: CDR1 MNHEY, CDR2 SVGAGI. The CDR3 reads CASSYPFDRGNTEAFF. The DNA for the CDR3 is TGTGCCAGCAGTTACCCCTTCGACAGGGGGAACACTGAAGCTTTCTTT.

This clonotype was counted between two and nine times. CDR3 loop: CASSQPSTGRYGYTF. The CDR3 DNA follows: TGTGCCAGCAGTCAGCCCTCGACAGGGCGCTATGGCTACACCTTC. The chain joins TRBV6-2 or TRBV6-3 to TRBJ1-2, with 7 bases matching TRBD1. The CDR3 contains 15 residues. With 5 bases clipped from V and 4 bases from J, the junction kept 10 bases outside the gene matches. Germline-derived CDR1 and CDR2 are MNHEY and SVGEGT.

This clonotype was seen a few times. J is TRBJ1-1 and V is TRBV6-1; D is ambiguous. V was shortened by 8 bases and J by 6 bases, with 19 bases between the two germline ends. Germline CDR1 reads MNHNS; CDR2 reads SASEGT. The CDR3 contains 14 residues. Here the CDR3 reads CASRKAGLRAEAFF. CDR3 DNA: TGTGCCAGCCGAAAGGCAGGATTAAGGGCTGAAGCTTTCTTT.

The chain has TRBV29-1 and TRBJ2-1, with TRBD1 matching 7 bases. The germline gives CDR1 SQVTM, CDR2 ANQGSEA. The CDR3 extends over 14 amino acids. Trimming at V came to 5 bases and at J to 8 bases, leaving 12 bases not matched to a gene. Here the CDR3 DNA reads TGCAGCGTTAAACAGGGGCTGCTTAGAGATGAGCAGTTCTTC. It yields the protein CSVKQGLLRDEQFF.

This clonotype showed up just a few times. This rearrangement joins TRBV12-3 or TRBV12-4 to TRBJ1-1, with D perhaps TRBD1 (6 bases). This CDR3 is 14 amino acids long. The ends were cut back, 5 bases at V and 5 bases at J, with 15 bases in the middle. The CDR3 region has the DNA TGTGCCAGCAGTAAAGGGGGGGCTGGAACTGAAGCTTTCTTT. This encodes CASSKGGAGTEAFF.

This clonotype turned up a few times. This sequence joins TRBV2 and TRBJ2-1, with 8 bases lining up with TRBD1. The CDR3 totals 14 residues. The V gene's germline CDR1 is SNHLY and CDR2 FYNNEI. V dropped 8 bases and J dropped 7; count of bases not matched to a gene: 10. For the CDR3, the DNA is TGTGCCAGCGCGGTCCAGGGGGCAAGGAATGAGCAGTTCTTC. Its translation is CASAVQGARNEQFF.

This clonotype was seen ten or more times. The rearrangement uses TRBV28 and TRBJ1-4; D is unresolved. Germline CDR1 reads MDHEN; CDR2 reads SYDVKM. The CDR3 runs to 13 residues. V gave up 7 bases and J gave up 13 bases, with 19 bases separating them. CDR3 region: CASTPVGSVGLFF. The CDR3 DNA reads as TGTGCCAGCACCCCGGTTGGGTCCGTGGGACTGTTTTTT. The entire variable domain, with the rest obtained from reference TRBV28 and TRBJ1-4, is as follows: DVKVTQSSRYLVKRTGEKVFLECVQDMDHENMFWYRQDPGLGLRLIYFSYDVKMKEKGDIPEGYSVSREKKERFSLILESASTNQTSMYLCASTPVGSVGLFFGSGTQLSVL.

This clonotype was found many times. The chain is built from TRBV20-1 and TRBJ2-1; TRBD2 is a possible D gene (6 bases). The CDR3 length is 13 residues. CDR1 and CDR2 from the germline V gene are DFQATT and SNEGSKA (reference sequence). The V end lost 3 bases, the J end lost 6 bases, and 12 bases lay between the germline ends. This CDR3 reads CSARTSLGNEQFF. CDR3 in DNA: TGCAGTGCTAGGACTAGTCTTGGCAATGAGCAGTTCTTC.

There are a few counts of this clonotype. The chain joins TRBV12-3 or TRBV12-4 to TRBJ1-1, with 8 bases matching TRBD1. Trimming at V came to 5 bases and at J to 4 bases, leaving 6 bases not matched to a gene. The CDR3 spans 14 residues. For the CDR3, the DNA is TGTGCCAGCAGTACAGGGGGTTGGAGCACTGAAGCTTTCTTT. It codes for CASSTGGWSTEAFF.

This clonotype was observed a few times. V usage is TRBV6-5 and J usage is TRBJ1-2, with D unclear. The CDR3 has 14 residues. V was cut by 0 bases and J by 7 bases, with 12 bases left in between. Germline V gives CDR1 MNHEY, CDR2 SVGAGI. CDR3 DNA: TGTGCCAGCAGTTACTCTCCAGATAACGTTGGCTACACCTTC. Amino acid sequence: CASSYSPDNVGYTF.

This clonotype showed up just a few times. The chain combines TRBV20-1 with TRBJ2-7; 7 bases match TRBD2. Germline loops: CDR1 DFQATT, CDR2 SNEGSKA (reference sequence). This CDR3 region has 13 residues. Unmatched junction bases numbered 11, after V lost 8 bases and J lost 4 bases. The CDR3 protein is CSQLGGTKYEQYF. Here the CDR3 DNA reads TGCAGTCAATTAGGCGGGACTAAGTACGAGCAGTACTTC.

This clonotype was picked up a small number of times. This chain joins TRBV24-1 and TRBJ2-1; the match to TRBD1 covers 7 bases. V gave up 7 bases and J gave up 1 base; unmatched junction bases: 6. CDR3 length equals 15 residues. Germline values: CDR1 KGHDR, CDR2 SFDVKD. CDR3 amino acids: CATSSDRLSYNEQFF. The CDR3 nucleotides are TGTGCCACCAGCTCGGACAGGCTTTCCTACAATGAGCAGTTCTTC.